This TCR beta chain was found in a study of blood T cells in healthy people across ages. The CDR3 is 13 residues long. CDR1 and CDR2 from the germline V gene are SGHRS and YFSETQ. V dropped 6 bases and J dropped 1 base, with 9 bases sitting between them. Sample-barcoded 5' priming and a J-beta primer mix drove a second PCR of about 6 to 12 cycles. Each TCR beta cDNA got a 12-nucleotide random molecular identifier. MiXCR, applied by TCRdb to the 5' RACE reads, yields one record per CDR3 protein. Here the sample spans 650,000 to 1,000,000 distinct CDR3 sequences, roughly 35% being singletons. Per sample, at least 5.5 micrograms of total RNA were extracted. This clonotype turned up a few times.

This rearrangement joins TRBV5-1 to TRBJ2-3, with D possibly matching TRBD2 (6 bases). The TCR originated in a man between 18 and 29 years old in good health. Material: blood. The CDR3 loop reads CASKGGGTDTQYF. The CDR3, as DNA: TGCGCCAGCAAGGGCGGGGGCACAGATACGCAGTATTTT.